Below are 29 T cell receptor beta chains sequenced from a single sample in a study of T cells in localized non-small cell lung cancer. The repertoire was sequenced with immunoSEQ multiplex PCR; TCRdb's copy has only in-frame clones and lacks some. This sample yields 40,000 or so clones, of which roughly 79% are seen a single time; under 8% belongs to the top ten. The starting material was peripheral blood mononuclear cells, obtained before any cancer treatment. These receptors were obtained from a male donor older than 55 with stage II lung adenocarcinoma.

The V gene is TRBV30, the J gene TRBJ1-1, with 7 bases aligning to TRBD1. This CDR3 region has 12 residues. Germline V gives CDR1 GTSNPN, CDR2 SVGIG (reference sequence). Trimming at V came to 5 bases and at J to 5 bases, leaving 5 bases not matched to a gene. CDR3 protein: CAWEGAGTEAFF. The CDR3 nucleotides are TGTGCCTGGGAGGGGGCAGGAACTGAAGCTTTCTTT.

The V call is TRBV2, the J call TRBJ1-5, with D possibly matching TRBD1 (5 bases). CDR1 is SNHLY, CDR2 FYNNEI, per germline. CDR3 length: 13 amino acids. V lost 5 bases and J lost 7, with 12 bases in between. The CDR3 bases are TGTGCCAGCAGTCCGAGGGGTGGGCAGCCCCAGCATTTT. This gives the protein CASSPRGGQPQHF. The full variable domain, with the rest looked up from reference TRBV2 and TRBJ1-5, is EPEVTQTPSHQVTQMGQEVILRCVPISNHLYFYWYRQILGQKVEFLVSFYNNEISEKSEIFDDQFSVERPDGSNFTLKIRSTKLEDSAMYFCASSPRGGQPQHFGDGTRLSIL.

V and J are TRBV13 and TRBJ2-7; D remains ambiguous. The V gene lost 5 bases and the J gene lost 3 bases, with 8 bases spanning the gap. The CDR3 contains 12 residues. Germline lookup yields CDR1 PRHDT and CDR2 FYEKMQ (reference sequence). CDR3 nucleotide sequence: TGTGCCAGCAGCGACCGGTTCTACGAGCAGTACTTC. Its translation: CASSDRFYEQYF.

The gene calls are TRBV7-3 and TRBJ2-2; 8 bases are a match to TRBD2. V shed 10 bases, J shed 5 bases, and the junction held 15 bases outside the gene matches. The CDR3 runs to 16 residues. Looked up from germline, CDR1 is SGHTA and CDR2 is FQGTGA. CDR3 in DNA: TGTGCCATCAGATTGGCGGTGGCGGGAGGTACCGGGGAGCTGTTTTTT. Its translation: CAIRLAVAGGTGELFF.

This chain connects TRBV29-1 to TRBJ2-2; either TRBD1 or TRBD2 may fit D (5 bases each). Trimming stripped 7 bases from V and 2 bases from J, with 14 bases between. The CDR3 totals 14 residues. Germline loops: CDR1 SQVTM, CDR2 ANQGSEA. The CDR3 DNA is TGCAGCGCACTAGGGACCATTAACACCGGGGAGCTGTTTTTT. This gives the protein CSALGTINTGELFF.

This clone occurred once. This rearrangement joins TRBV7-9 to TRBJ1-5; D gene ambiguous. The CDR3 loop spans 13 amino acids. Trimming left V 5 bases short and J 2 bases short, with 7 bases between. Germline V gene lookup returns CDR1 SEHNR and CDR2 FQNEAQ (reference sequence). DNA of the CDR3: TGTGCCAGCAGCGGGGTACGCAATCAGCCCCAGCATTTT. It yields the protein CASSGVRNQPQHF.

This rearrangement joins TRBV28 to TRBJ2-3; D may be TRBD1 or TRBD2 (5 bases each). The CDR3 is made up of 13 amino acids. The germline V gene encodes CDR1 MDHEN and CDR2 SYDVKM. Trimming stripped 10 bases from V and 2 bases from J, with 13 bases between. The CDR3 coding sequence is TGTGCCAACGGGGCTTCCGACACAGATACGCAGTATTTT. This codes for CANGASDTDTQYF.

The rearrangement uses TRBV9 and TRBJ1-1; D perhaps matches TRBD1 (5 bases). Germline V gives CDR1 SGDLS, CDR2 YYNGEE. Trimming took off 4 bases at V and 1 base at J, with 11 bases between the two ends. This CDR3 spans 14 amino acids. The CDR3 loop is CASSPTQGNTEAFF. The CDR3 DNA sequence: TGTGCCAGCAGCCCCACGCAGGGGAACACTGAAGCTTTCTTT.

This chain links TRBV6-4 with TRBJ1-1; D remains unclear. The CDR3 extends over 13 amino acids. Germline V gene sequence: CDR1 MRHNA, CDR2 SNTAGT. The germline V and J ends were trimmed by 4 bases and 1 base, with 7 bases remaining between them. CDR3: CASSAQENTEAFF. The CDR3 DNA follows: TGTGCCAGCAGTGCCCAAGAGAACACTGAAGCTTTCTTT.

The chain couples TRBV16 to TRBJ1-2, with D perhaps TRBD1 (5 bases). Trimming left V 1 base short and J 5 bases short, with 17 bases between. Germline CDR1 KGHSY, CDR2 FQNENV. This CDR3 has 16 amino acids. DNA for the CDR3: TGTGCCAGCAGCCAATTGGGCACAATAGGGGCTTATGGCTACACCTTC. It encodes CASSQLGTIGAYGYTF.

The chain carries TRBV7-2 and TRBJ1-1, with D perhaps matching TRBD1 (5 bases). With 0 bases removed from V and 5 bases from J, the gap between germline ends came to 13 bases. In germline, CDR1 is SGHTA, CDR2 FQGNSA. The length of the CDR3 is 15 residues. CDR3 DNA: TGTGCCAGCAGCTTAGCGCAGGGCATGGGTACTGAAGCTTTCTTT. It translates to CASSLAQGMGTEAFF.

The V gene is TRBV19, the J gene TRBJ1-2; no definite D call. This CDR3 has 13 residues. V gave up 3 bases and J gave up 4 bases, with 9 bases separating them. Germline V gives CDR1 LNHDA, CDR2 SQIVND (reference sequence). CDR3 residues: CASSMGVSYGYTF. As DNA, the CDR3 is TGTGCCAGTAGTATGGGAGTGTCCTATGGCTACACCTTC.

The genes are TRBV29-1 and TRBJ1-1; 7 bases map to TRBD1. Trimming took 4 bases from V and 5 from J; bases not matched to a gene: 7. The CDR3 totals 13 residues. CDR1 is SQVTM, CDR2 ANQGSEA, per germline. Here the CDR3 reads CSVGAGGMTEAFF. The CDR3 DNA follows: TGCAGCGTTGGGGCAGGGGGTATGACTGAAGCTTTCTTT. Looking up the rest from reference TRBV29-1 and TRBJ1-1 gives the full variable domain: SAVISQKPSRDICQRGTSLTIQCQVDSQVTMMFWYRQQPGQSLTLIATANQGSEATYESGFVIDKFPISRPNLTFSTLTVSNMSPEDSSIYLCSVGAGGMTEAFFGQGTRLTVV.

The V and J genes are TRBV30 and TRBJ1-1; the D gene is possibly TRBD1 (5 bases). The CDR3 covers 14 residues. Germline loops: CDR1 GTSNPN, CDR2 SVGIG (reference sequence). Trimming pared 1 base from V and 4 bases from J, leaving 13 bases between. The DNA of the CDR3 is TGTGCCTGGAGTGAACCCGGAAGGGGCACTGAAGCTTTCTTT. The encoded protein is CAWSEPGRGTEAFF.

CDR3 sequence: CASSPRGGGGTGELFF. The CDR3 DNA is TGTGCCAGCAGTCCCCGGGGGGGCGGGGGCACCGGGGAGCTGTTTTTT. The rearrangement uses TRBV27 and TRBJ2-2; 8 bases line up with TRBD2. Germline loops: CDR1 MNHEY, CDR2 SMNVEV (reference sequence). V lost 5 bases, J lost 4 bases, and 9 bases stayed unmatched. The CDR3 consists of 16 residues.

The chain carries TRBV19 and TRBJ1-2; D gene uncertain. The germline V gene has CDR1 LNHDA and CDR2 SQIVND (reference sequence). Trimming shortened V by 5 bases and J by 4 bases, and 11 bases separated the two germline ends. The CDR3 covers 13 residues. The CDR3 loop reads CASSWTRAYGYTF. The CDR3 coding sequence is TGTGCCAGTAGTTGGACTCGAGCCTATGGCTACACCTTC.

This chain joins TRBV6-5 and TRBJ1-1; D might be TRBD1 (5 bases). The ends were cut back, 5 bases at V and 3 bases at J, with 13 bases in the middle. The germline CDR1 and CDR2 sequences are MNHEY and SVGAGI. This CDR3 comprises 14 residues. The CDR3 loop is CASSPGGSDTEAFF. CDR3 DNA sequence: TGTGCCAGCAGTCCCGGGGGAAGTGACACTGAAGCTTTCTTT.

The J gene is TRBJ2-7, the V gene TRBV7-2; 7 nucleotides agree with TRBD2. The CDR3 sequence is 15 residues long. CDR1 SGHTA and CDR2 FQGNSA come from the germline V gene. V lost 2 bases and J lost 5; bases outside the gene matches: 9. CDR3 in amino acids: CASSLSGRGGDEQYF. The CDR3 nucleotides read TGTGCCAGCAGCTTATCAGGGAGGGGCGGGGACGAGCAGTACTTC.

This chain's CDR3 is CSARANEQFF. CDR3 nucleotides: TGCAGTGCCCGAGCGAATGAGCAGTTCTTC. The V and J genes are TRBV20-1 and TRBJ2-1; D not resolved. V lost 6 bases and J lost 7, with 7 bases in between. Germline CDR1 DFQATT, CDR2 SNEGSKA (reference sequence). The CDR3 covers 10 residues.

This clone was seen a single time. The CDR3, as DNA: TGTGCCAGCAGCCAAACACAGGGTGGCGAGCAGTACTTC. Its translation is CASSQTQGGEQYF. This chain connects TRBV14 to TRBJ2-7; tentatively, D is TRBD1 (6 bases). V shed 2 bases and J shed 6 bases, with 11 bases lying between them. This CDR3 has 13 amino acids. Germline CDR1 and CDR2: SGHDN and FVKESK.

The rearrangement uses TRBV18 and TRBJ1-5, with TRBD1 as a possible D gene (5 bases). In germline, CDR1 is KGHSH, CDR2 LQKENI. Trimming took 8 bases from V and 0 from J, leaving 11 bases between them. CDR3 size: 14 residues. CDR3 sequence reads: CASRDGDSNQPQHF. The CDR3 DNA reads TGTGCCAGCCGGGACGGCGATAGCAATCAGCCCCAGCATTTT.

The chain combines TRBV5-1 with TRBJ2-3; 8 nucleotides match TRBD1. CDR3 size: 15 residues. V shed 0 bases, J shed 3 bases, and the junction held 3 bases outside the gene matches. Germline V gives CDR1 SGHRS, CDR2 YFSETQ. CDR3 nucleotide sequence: TGCGCCAGCAGCTTGGGTACAGGGGGAACAGATACGCAGTATTTT. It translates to CASSLGTGGTDTQYF.

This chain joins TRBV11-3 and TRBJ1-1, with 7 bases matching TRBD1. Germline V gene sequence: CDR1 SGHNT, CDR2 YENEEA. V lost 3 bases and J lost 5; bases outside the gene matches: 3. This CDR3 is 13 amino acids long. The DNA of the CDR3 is TGTGCCAGCAGCTTTGACAGGGAGACTGAAGCTTTCTTT. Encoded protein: CASSFDRETEAFF.

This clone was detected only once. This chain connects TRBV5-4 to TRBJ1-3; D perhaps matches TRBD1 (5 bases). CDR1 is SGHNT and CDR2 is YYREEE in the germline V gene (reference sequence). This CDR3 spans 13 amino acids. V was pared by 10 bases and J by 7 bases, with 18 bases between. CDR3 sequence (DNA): TGTGCCCTAGCCCGGGGCCAAGGGAACACCATATATTTT. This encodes CALARGQGNTIYF.

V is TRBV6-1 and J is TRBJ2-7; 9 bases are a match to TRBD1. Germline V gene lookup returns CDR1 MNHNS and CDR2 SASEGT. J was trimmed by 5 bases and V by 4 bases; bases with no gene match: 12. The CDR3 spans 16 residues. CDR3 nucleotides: TGTGCCAGCAGTGTAAATTGGGACAGGGTGAGCCACGAGCAGTACTTC. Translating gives CASSVNWDRVSHEQYF.

CDR3 sequence reads: CASSAHLDSKDGYTF. CDR3 coding DNA: TGTGCCAGCAGCGCCCATTTGGACAGTAAGGATGGCTACACCTTC. V is TRBV9 and J is TRBJ1-2, with D possibly TRBD1 on 6 matching bases. Germline loops: CDR1 SGDLS, CDR2 YYNGEE. The CDR3 sequence is 15 residues long. Trimming took 3 bases from V and 6 from J, leaving 18 bases between them. The variable domain in full, with the rest retrieved from reference TRBV9 and TRBJ1-2, is DSGVTQTPKHLITATGQRVTLRCSPRSGDLSVYWYQQSLDQGLQFLIQYYNGEERAKGNILERFSAQQFPDLHSELNLSSLELGDSALYFCASSAHLDSKDGYTFGSGTRLTVV.

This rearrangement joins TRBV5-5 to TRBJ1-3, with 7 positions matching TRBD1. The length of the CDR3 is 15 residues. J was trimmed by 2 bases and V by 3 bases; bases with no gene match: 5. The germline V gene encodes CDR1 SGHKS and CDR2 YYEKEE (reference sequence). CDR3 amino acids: CASSYQTGTGNTIYF. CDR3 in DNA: TGTGCCAGCAGCTACCAGACAGGGACTGGAAACACCATATATTTT.

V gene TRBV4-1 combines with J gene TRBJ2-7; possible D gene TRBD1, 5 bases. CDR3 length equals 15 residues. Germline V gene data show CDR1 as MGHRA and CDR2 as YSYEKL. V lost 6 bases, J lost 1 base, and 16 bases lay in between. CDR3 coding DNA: TGCGCCAGCAGTGGGCAGGGTCACGGATCCTACGAGCAGTACTTC. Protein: CASSGQGHGSYEQYF.

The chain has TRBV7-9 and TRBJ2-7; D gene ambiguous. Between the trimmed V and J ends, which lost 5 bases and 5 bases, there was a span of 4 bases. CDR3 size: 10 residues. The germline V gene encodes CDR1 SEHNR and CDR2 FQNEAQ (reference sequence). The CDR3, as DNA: TGTGCCAGCAGCGAGAACGAGCAGTACTTC. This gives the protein CASSENEQYF. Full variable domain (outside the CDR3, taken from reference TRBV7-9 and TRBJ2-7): DTGVSQNPRHKITKRGQNVTFRCDPISEHNRLYWYRQTLGQGPEFLTYFQNEAQLEKSRLLSDRFSAERPKGSFSTLEIQRTEQGDSAMYLCASSENEQYFGPGTRLTVT.